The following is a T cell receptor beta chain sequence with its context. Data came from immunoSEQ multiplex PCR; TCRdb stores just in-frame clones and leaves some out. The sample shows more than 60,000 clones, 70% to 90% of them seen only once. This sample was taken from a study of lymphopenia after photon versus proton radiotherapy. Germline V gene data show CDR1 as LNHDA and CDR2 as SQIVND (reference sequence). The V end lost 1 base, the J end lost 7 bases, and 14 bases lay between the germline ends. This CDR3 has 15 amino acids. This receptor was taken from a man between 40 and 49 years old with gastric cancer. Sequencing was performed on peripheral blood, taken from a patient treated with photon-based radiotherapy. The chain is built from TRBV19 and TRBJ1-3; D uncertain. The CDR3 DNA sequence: TGTGCCAGTAGTATAGCCTTTCTAGGGAGTAACACCATATATTTT. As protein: CASSIAFLGSNTIYF.